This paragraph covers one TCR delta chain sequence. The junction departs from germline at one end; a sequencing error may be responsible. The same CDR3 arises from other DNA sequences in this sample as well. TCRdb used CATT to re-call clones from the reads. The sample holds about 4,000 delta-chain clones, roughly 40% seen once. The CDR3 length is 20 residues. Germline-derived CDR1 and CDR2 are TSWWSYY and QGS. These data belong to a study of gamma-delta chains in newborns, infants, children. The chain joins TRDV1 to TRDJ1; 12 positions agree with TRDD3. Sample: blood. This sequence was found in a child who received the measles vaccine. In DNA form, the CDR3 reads TGTGCCCTTGGGGAAGGGCGATACTGGGGGATACTGGGAGGGACCGATAAACTCATCTTT. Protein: CALGEGRYWGILGGTDKLIF.